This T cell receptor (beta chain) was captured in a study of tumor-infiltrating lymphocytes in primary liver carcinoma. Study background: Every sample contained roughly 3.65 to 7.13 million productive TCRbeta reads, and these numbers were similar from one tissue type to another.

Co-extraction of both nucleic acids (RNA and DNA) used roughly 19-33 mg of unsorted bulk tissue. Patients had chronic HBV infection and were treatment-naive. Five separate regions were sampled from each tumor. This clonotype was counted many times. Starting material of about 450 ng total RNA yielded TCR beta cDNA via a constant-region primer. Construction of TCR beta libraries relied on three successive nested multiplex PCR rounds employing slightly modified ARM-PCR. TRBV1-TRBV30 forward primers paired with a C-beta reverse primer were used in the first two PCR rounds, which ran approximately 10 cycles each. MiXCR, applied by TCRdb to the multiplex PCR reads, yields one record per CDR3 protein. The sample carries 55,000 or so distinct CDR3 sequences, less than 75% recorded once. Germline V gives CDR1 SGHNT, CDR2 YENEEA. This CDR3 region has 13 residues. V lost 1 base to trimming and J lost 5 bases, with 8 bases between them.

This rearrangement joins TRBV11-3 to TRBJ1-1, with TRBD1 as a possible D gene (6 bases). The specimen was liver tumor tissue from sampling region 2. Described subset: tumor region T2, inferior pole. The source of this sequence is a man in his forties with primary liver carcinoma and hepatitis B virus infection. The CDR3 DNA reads TGTGCCAGCAGCTTAGTAGGGGGGACTGAAGCTTTCTTT. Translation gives CASSLVGGTEAFF.